This T cell receptor beta chain is from a study of blood T cells in healthy people across ages. General study points: Versus aged donors, long-lived donors had higher diversity and more naive CD4+ cells.

V trimming: 3 bases; J trimming: 2 bases; junction bases outside the gene matches: 9. CDR3 length equals 18 residues. Per the germline V gene, CDR1 is KGHSH and CDR2 is LQKENI. The authors drew approximately 10 milliliters of peripheral blood from each donor. Through a sample-barcoded 5' primer and a J-beta primer mix, a second PCR was run for roughly 7 to 12 cycles. A 12-random-nucleotide template-switch adaptor tagged each cDNA molecule. All samples gave at least 2.5 million CDR3-containing paired-end reads. MiXCR, applied by TCRdb to the 5' RACE reads, yields one record per CDR3 protein. The sample contains around 500,000 distinct CDR3 sequences, around 48% of which appear only once. The sample holds a few counts of this clonotype. Its target is not known.

The material sequenced was blood. This receptor was taken from an elderly man in good health. J is TRBJ2-1 and V is TRBV18; 11 bases are a match to TRBD2. Here the CDR3 reads CASSPTATSGGTYNEQFF. The CDR3 DNA follows: TGTGCCAGCTCACCTACAGCAACTAGCGGGGGAACCTACAATGAGCAGTTCTTC.